This T cell receptor beta chain was recorded in a study of T-cell memory formation after mild COVID-19. A few counts support this clonotype. Trimming cost V 2 bases and J 3 bases, with 9 bases left between them. Germline V gene data show CDR1 as KGHSH and CDR2 as LQKENI. The CDR3 consists of 14 residues. TCRdb reprocessed the 5' RACE reads via MiXCR and lists one record per CDR3 protein. In the table there are some 160,000 distinct CDR3 sequences, 10% to 15% of which are singletons. The chain employs TRBV18 and TRBJ2-3; a possible D gene is TRBD1 (5 bases). The clonotype comes from a man aged 18 to 30 who had mild COVID-19 (a few samples of this study predate the infection). Cell type and time point are not known. The sequenced material came from PBMCs or a T cell subset sorted from them (not recorded which). This CDR3 is CASSPFQGTDTQYF. The CDR3 DNA reads TGTGCCAGCTCACCATTCCAGGGAACAGATACGCAGTATTTT.